The clone carrying this T cell receptor beta chain has just a few counts. The data stem from a study of kidney transplant recipient with SARS-CoV-2 infection. TCRdb analysed the reads with MiXCR anew, one entry per CDR3 protein. Of under 250,000 distinct CDR3 sequences in the sample, more than 25% were seen once. Trimming removed 5 bases from V and 0 bases from J; junction bases left unmatched: 6. There are 15 residues in the CDR3. The germline gives CDR1 DFQATT, CDR2 SNEGSKA (reference sequence). The sample here was a blood sample, taken at baseline and on day 111 from a kidney transplant recipient. The sequence came from a young adult male patient who had COVID-19 and was a kidney transplant recipient. Some T cells may have originated in the graft donor. J is TRBJ2-1 and V is TRBV20-1, with 8 bases lining up with TRBD2. The CDR3 spells CSAYSSGFSYNEQFF. As DNA, the CDR3 is TGCAGTGCTTACTCTAGCGGGTTCTCCTACAATGAGCAGTTCTTC.